The source of this T cell receptor (beta chain) is a study of blood T cell repertoires in COVID-19 (dated by TCRdb to the early 2020s). General notes on the study: Samples from collaborators originated in the United States, Italy and Spain and spanned both the acute and convalescent phases of COVID-19. The dataset comprised deeply sampled blood TCRbeta repertoires from subjects exposed to, actively infected with, or recovered from COVID-19. Samples came from the ongoing ImmuneRACE study (first 160 participants) plus 1,254 subjects from 6 global collaborators. The repertoires were made available in a free public database intended to serve as a resource for research on the immune response to SARS-CoV-2. A de-identified subject ID, COVID-19 status, age in years and sex were almost always included in the sample metadata. The material from the prospective study consisted of cDNA or gDNA derived from T cells, B-cell-depleted T cells, or PBMCs. HLA class I and class II types, where available, came from metadata supplied by the sample provider rather than from assay-based typing. Beyond this particular receptor, the publication reports: Clinical and demographic metadata were provided uncurated, with the amount varying by source and participant.

Counted from cysteine to phenylalanine, this CDR3 has 14 amino acids. Of the read, only the CDR3 DNA is kept; its 42 bases are in frame from base 1. Germline trimming amounts to 1 base on V and 6 bases on J, with 2 as the count of junction bases outside the gene matches. As encoded in the germline V gene, CDR1 is SGHRS while CDR2 is YFSETQ. TCRbeta CDR3 regions were amplified from genomic DNA by means of the immunoSEQ Assay, a bias-controlled multiplex PCR. In the paper's pipeline: The number of nucleated cells in each sample was estimated from the amplification of reference gene primers within the assay. Sequence reads were collapsed and filtered to measure the absolute abundance of every unique TCRbeta CDR3 rearrangement. For each sample, productive Simpson clonality was calculated as the square root of Simpson's diversity index over productive rearrangements. This is the immuneACCESS table as TCRdb keeps it, with only in-frame sequences that have V and J called. A part of the clones is gone; compared with another copy, unresolved V genes explain less than half, and the rest is unexplained. The V and J calls and clone size were taken over from that table, and D and trimming were inferred from the DNA. This sample is represented by approximately 190,000 clones; around 90% of them were singletons. The ten largest make up around 0.53% of the sample.

This clone was detected only a few times. The antigen it binds to is not known. No quality values exist for individual bases; no much larger clone is one base distant. Whole blood was collected in K2EDTA tubes by collaborating institutions according to the institutions' own protocols. Collaborator samples were shipped for TCRbeta analysis as frozen whole blood, isolated PBMCs, or DNA extracted from either sample type. The sequencing sample was made of peripheral blood. This chain is built from TRBV5-1 and TRBJ1-4, and TRBD1 aligns with 8 junction nucleotides. The receptor comes from a man aged 50-59 years with acute or convalescent COVID-19. The CDR3 protein is CASSLSGGYEKLFF. The bases are TGCGCCAGCAGCTTGTCAGGGGGCTATGAAAAACTGTTTTTT.